The 23 T cell receptor beta chains below come from one sample, sequenced in a study of brain T cells in children with intractable seizures. Produced via immunoSEQ multiplex PCR; TCRdb's table is partial and in-frame only. The sample carries tens of thousands of clones, 90% to 95% recorded once. The specimen was peripheral blood, collected at surgery. The receptor source for this set is a girl aged 2 to 9 with Rasmussen encephalitis and intractable seizures.

The CDR3 coding sequence is TGTGCCAGCAGCGTAGCGGGGGACCTCGACCGTTTGGAGCAGTACTTC. Translating gives CASSVAGDLDRLEQYF. The chain combines TRBV9 with TRBJ2-7; TRBD2 might be the D (6 bases). This CDR3 has 16 residues. V was trimmed by 0 bases and J by 7 bases, leaving 20 bases between them. CDR1 is SGDLS, CDR2 YYNGEE, per germline.

The rearrangement uses TRBV11-2 and TRBJ2-7, with D possibly being TRBD1 (5 bases). V lost 3 bases and J 5 bases, leaving 8 bases between the germline ends. CDR1 and CDR2 (germline): SGHAT, FQNNGV. This CDR3 is 12 amino acids long. CDR3 bases: TGTGCCAGCAGCTTGGCAGGGAACGAGCAGTACTTC. It yields the protein CASSLAGNEQYF.

Written as DNA, the CDR3 is TGTGCCAGCGGGACGGGGAACACCGGGGAGCTGTTTTTT. Translating it yields CASGTGNTGELFF. This rearrangement joins TRBV7-3 to TRBJ2-2; D possibly matches TRBD1 or TRBD2 (5 bases each). This CDR3 comprises 13 residues. The V gene lost 8 bases and the J gene lost 1 base, with 8 bases spanning the gap. Germline CDR1 SGHTA, CDR2 FQGTGA.

The chain joins TRBV9 to TRBJ2-3; D remains unclear. Germline CDR1 and CDR2: SGDLS and YYNGEE. The CDR3 is made up of 12 amino acids. V was pared by 0 bases and J by 4 bases, with 3 bases between. In nucleotides, the CDR3 is TGTGCCAGCAGCGTAGGAGCAGATACGCAGTATTTT. Translation gives CASSVGADTQYF.

This chain uses TRBV2 with TRBJ2-3; D perhaps matches TRBD2 (6 bases). The CDR3 covers 14 residues. Germline V gene lookup returns CDR1 SNHLY and CDR2 FYNNEI. V was pared by 8 bases and J by 0 bases, with 12 bases between. CDR3 nucleotides: TGTGCCAGCCCCGGGACTGGTAGCACAGATACGCAGTATTTT. Its translation is CASPGTGSTDTQYF.

The chain joins TRBV3-1 (or the pseudogene TRBV3-2) to TRBJ1-6; D possibly corresponds to TRBD1 (6 bases). Germline V lookup: CDR1 LGHDT, CDR2 YNNKEL (reference sequence). The CDR3 totals 15 residues. V dropped 4 bases and J dropped 5 bases, with 12 bases sitting between them. This CDR3 is CASSPLTGNNSPLHF. The CDR3 DNA follows: TGTGCCAGCAGCCCCCTCACAGGGAATAATTCACCCCTCCACTTT.

V is TRBV10-1 and J is TRBJ2-1, with 10 bases matching TRBD2. Germline CDR1 reads WNHNN; CDR2 reads SYGVQD (reference sequence). CDR3 size: 15 residues. J lost 7 bases, V lost 2 bases, and 5 bases had no gene match. CDR3 amino acids: CASSERASGSNEQFF. The DNA of the CDR3 is TGCGCCAGCAGTGAGAGGGCTAGCGGGAGTAATGAGCAGTTCTTC.

The chain recombines TRBV18 with TRBJ1-1; 9 nucleotides match TRBD1. Germline values: CDR1 KGHSH, CDR2 LQKENI. This CDR3 is 15 amino acids long. V dropped 3 bases and J dropped 5; count of bases not matched to a gene: 7. CDR3 amino acids: CASSPRQGVETEAFF. The DNA of the CDR3 is TGTGCCAGCTCACCCCGACAGGGGGTGGAGACTGAAGCTTTCTTT.

The rearrangement uses TRBV6-5 and TRBJ1-2, with TRBD1 as a possible D gene (6 bases). The V end lost 11 bases, the J end lost 8 bases, and 21 bases lay between the germline ends. The CDR3 extends over 13 amino acids. Germline CDR1 is MNHEY and CDR2 is SVGAGI. CDR3 protein: CAGGITGQDGYTF. The CDR3 region has the DNA TGTGCCGGCGGGATAACAGGGCAAGACGGCTACACCTTC.

V and J are TRBV11-2 and TRBJ2-2, with a possible D match to TRBD1 (5 bases). V was clipped by 8 bases and J by 7 bases, with 20 bases between them. CDR1 and CDR2 (germline): SGHAT, FQNNGV. The CDR3 has 15 amino acids. For the CDR3, the DNA is TGTGCCAGCGGAATAACCTCAGGGATGGTCGGGGAGCTGTTTTTT. Residues: CASGITSGMVGELFF.

The chain uses TRBV9 and TRBJ2-7, with TRBD2 as a possible D gene (5 bases). This CDR3 contains 13 residues. The V gene lost 3 bases and the J gene lost 2 bases, with 9 bases spanning the gap. Germline V gene sequence: CDR1 SGDLS, CDR2 YYNGEE. This CDR3 reads CASSAGLAYEQYF. DNA for the CDR3: TGTGCCAGCAGCGCAGGACTTGCCTACGAGCAGTACTTC.

V usage is TRBV5-1 and J usage is TRBJ2-6; TRBD1 matches 8 bases. Germline CDR1 and CDR2: SGHRS and YFSETQ. The V segment lost 2 bases and the J segment 2 bases; nucleotides outside the gene matches: 6. The CDR3 length is 17 residues. The CDR3 bases are TGCGCCAGCAGCTTAGGACAGGGTCCCGCTGGGGCCAACGTCCTGACTTTC. Protein sequence: CASSLGQGPAGANVLTF.

The J gene is TRBJ2-7, the V gene TRBV11-2, with 7 bases fitting TRBD2. V was pared by 4 bases and J by 3 bases, with 9 bases of the junction left unmatched. There are 15 residues in the CDR3. Germline-derived CDR1 and CDR2 are SGHAT and FQNNGV. The CDR3 is CASSSFSGEGYEQYF. The DNA for the CDR3 is TGTGCCAGCAGCTCCTTTTCCGGGGAGGGCTACGAGCAGTACTTC.

CDR3 amino acids: CASSPPTPSTDTQYF. CDR3 in DNA: TGTGCCAGCAGCCCCCCGACACCGAGCACAGATACGCAGTATTTT. V gene TRBV7-2 combines with J gene TRBJ2-3, with D uncertain. The V gene's germline CDR1 is SGHTA and CDR2 FQGNSA. Trimming cost V 5 bases and J 0 bases, with 12 bases left between them. There are 15 residues in the CDR3.

This clone was observed once. The chain employs TRBV11-2 and TRBJ1-1; TRBD1 matches at 9 bases. The CDR3 has 16 amino acids. The J segment lost 3 bases and the V segment lost 4 bases, leaving 9 bases of the junction unmatched. In germline, CDR1 is SGHAT, CDR2 FQNNGV. DNA for the CDR3: TGTGCCAGCAGCTACCAGACAGGGGGTTTGGACACTGAAGCTTTCTTT. Its translation: CASSYQTGGLDTEAFF.

V is TRBV2 and J is TRBJ2-7; TRBD1 matches at 10 bases. CDR1 SNHLY and CDR2 FYNNEI come from the germline V gene. The length of the CDR3 is 16 residues. Trimming removed 4 bases from V and 2 bases from J; junction bases left unmatched: 8. For the CDR3, the DNA is TGTGCCAGCAGTGCCTCTCTGGGACAGGGGACCTACGAGCAGTACTTC. This sequence encodes CASSASLGQGTYEQYF.

This rearrangement joins TRBV4-2 to TRBJ2-3, with D perhaps assigned TRBD1 or TRBD2 (5 bases each). Germline CDR1 LGHNA, CDR2 YNFKEQ. This CDR3 spans 19 amino acids. V lost 0 bases and J lost 2, with 21 bases in between. Here the CDR3 reads CASSQDSSDKGRVTDTQYF. CDR3 nucleotides: TGTGCCAGCAGCCAAGATTCCAGCGACAAGGGACGGGTCACAGATACGCAGTATTTT.

V gene TRBV6-4 combines with J gene TRBJ1-6; TRBD1 matches at 9 bases. Germline V gene lookup returns CDR1 MRHNA and CDR2 SNTAGT. The CDR3 has 15 amino acids. The ends lost 4 bases at V and 6 bases at J; junction bases unmatched: 4. CDR3 bases: TGTGCCAGCAGTGGGGGGACAGGGCCTAATTCACCCCTCCACTTT. It translates to CASSGGTGPNSPLHF.

J is TRBJ1-6 and V is TRBV4-1; TRBD1 agrees at 8 bases. Looked up from germline, CDR1 is MGHRA and CDR2 is YSYEKL. This CDR3 has 16 amino acids. The V and J ends lost 0 bases and 5 bases, in that order; junction bases with no gene match: 3. CDR3 bases: TGCGCCAGCAGCCAAGACGAGGACAGGGATAATTCACCCCTCCACTTT. This encodes CASSQDEDRDNSPLHF.

The chain is built from TRBV25-1 and TRBJ2-1; 15 bases match TRBD2. In germline, CDR1 is MGHDK, CDR2 SYGVNS. This CDR3 has 18 residues. With V trimmed by 2 bases and J by 3 bases, 5 bases remained unmatched. CDR3 DNA: TGTGCCAGCAGTGAAACGGGACTAGCGGGAGGCGACTACAATGAGCAGTTCTTC. Translated, it gives CASSETGLAGGDYNEQFF.

V and J are TRBV6-5 and TRBJ1-1; D gene ambiguous. The V gene's germline CDR1 is MNHEY and CDR2 SVGAGI. V was trimmed by 5 bases and J by 5 bases, leaving 18 bases between them. This CDR3 spans 15 amino acids. The CDR3 DNA reads as TGTGCCAGCAGTCATCCGGGGTTCCCAAATACTGAAGCTTTCTTT. Translating gives CASSHPGFPNTEAFF.

V usage is TRBV7-8 and J usage is TRBJ2-1; the D gene is possibly TRBD2 (5 bases). CDR3 length: 16 amino acids. Germline CDR1 and CDR2: SGHVS and FQNEAQ. V dropped 7 bases and J dropped 1 base, with 17 bases sitting between them. The CDR3 DNA reads TGTGCCAGCAATCCTTTGAGCGGAAAGTCCTACAATGAGCAGTTCTTC. As protein: CASNPLSGKSYNEQFF.

The chain employs TRBV28 and TRBJ2-7; possibly TRBD2 for D (7 bases). Germline V gene lookup returns CDR1 MDHEN and CDR2 SYDVKM. This CDR3 is 15 amino acids long. Trimming shortened V by 6 bases and J by 6 bases, and 21 bases separated the two germline ends. As DNA, the CDR3 is TGTGCCAGCAGACTCTTAGGGGGAGGGGTGCGCGAGCAGTACTTC. Translating it yields CASRLLGGGVREQYF. Full variable domain (missing parts from reference TRBV28 and TRBJ2-7): DVKVTQSSRYLVKRTGEKVFLECVQDMDHENMFWYRQDPGLGLRLIYFSYDVKMKEKGDIPEGYSVSREKKERFSLILESASTNQTSMYLCASRLLGGGVREQYFGPGTRLTVT.